Below, 7 T cell receptor beta chains from the same sample are listed, as sequenced in a study of blood T cells in healthy people across ages (dated by TCRdb to between 2014 and 2016). The library relied on 5' RACE. The data were produced on an Illumina HiSeq 2500. A second roughly 6 to 12 cycle PCR used a sample-barcoded 5' primer and a J-beta primer mix. Starting from the raw public reads, TCRdb applied fastp trimming at Q25, assembled clones with MiXCR and retained in-frame beta chains. Every distinct CDR3 protein forms one entry, paired with its most common genes and DNA. Across this sample there are hundreds of thousands of distinct CDR3 sequences, with about half seen only once. Jointly, the top ten make up 25% to 35% of the sample. Sequences were obtained from blood. The receptors were gathered from a woman aged 60 to 75 in good health.

V usage is TRBV7-9 and J usage is TRBJ2-6; D gene uncertain. The CDR3 is 15 residues long. Deletions cut 4 bases from V and 4 bases from J, with 11 bases between. CDR1 is SEHNR, CDR2 FQNEAQ, per germline (reference sequence). CDR3 in DNA: TGTGCCAGCAGCTCCCGCCTGGCGGGGGCCAACGTCCTGACTTTC. Translation: CASSSRLAGANVLTF.

This sequence joins TRBV6-1 and TRBJ1-5, with a possible D match to TRBD1 (5 bases). Trimming stripped 1 base from V and 2 bases from J, with 6 bases between. CDR3 length: 14 amino acids. Germline loops: CDR1 MNHNS, CDR2 SASEGT. For the CDR3, the DNA is TGTGCCAGCAGTGAAGTGGGGCGCAATCAGCCCCAGCATTTT. Its protein product is CASSEVGRNQPQHF.

This clonotype came up a few times. The chain has TRBV9 and TRBJ2-5; D call uncertain. Germline V gives CDR1 SGDLS, CDR2 YYNGEE. Between the trimmed V and J ends, which lost 0 bases and 2 bases, there was a span of 8 bases. The CDR3 consists of 14 residues. The CDR3 DNA is TGTGCCAGCAGCGTAGGGAACAGTCAAGAGACCCAGTACTTC. It is translated as CASSVGNSQETQYF.

Only a few counts were recorded for this clonotype. This chain joins TRBV7-2 and TRBJ2-5; D possibly matches TRBD1 or TRBD2 (5 bases each). V was shortened by 5 bases and J by 2 bases, with 15 bases between the two germline ends. Germline V lookup: CDR1 SGHTA, CDR2 FQGNSA. The CDR3 runs to 15 residues. This CDR3 reads CASSPQGTGQETQYF. The CDR3 region has the DNA TGTGCCAGCAGCCCTCAAGGGACGGGGCAAGAGACCCAGTACTTC.

This clonotype was seen just once. This chain links TRBV2 with TRBJ2-3, with a possible D match to TRBD2 (5 bases). The CDR3 sequence is 14 residues long. The germline CDR1 and CDR2 sequences are SNHLY and FYNNEI. V was shortened by 8 bases and J by 1 base, with 13 bases between the two germline ends. CDR3 DNA: TGTGCCAGCGGACGGGAAGTGGGCACAGATACGCAGTATTTT. Residues: CASGREVGTDTQYF.

CDR3 DNA sequence: TGTGCCAGCAGCTTCCGAGCGGGCCTTAGCACAGATACGCAGTATTTT. Translating gives CASSFRAGLSTDTQYF. This sequence joins TRBV7-9 and TRBJ2-3; TRBD2 might be the D (6 bases). This CDR3 spans 16 amino acids. V was clipped by 3 bases and J by 0 bases, with 13 bases between them. Germline V gene data show CDR1 as SEHNR and CDR2 as FQNEAQ (reference sequence).

The rearrangement links TRBV6-6 to TRBJ2-3, with 8 nucleotides matching TRBD1. Germline V lookup: CDR1 MNHNY, CDR2 SVGAGI (reference sequence). Germline trimming cut 8 bases from V and 3 bases from J; bases unmatched to any gene: 7. The CDR3 extends over 14 amino acids. The DNA of the CDR3 is TGTGCCAGCGGTTGGACAGGGAGTACAGATACGCAGTATTTT. This codes for CASGWTGSTDTQYF.